The 10 T cell receptor beta chains in this list originate from one sample, sequenced in a study of blood T cell repertoires in COVID-19. TCRdb keeps only in-frame clones here, not all; method: immunoSEQ multiplex PCR. This sample has about 170,000 clones, with 70% to 90% found just once. Sequencing used peripheral blood. The receptors stem from an older woman with COVID-19, enrolled during active disease.

The genes are TRBV7-3 and TRBJ1-2, with 9 bases fitting TRBD1. The CDR3 has 18 amino acids. Trimming cost V 5 bases and J 6 bases; bases outside gene matches: 19. Germline values: CDR1 SGHTA, CDR2 FQGTGA. The CDR3 nucleotides read TGTGCCAGCAGCCTCCACCCTCGAAGGACAGGGGAAGGGAATGGCTACACCTTC. Protein sequence: CASSLHPRRTGEGNGYTF.

This chain uses TRBV28 with TRBJ2-2, with a possible D match to TRBD2 (6 bases). This CDR3 has 16 residues. The germline V gene encodes CDR1 MDHEN and CDR2 SYDVKM. V lost 1 base to trimming and J lost 5 bases, with 14 bases between them. The CDR3 coding sequence is TGTGCCAGCAGTTTATCCGGGACTCAGGGTACCGGGGAGCTGTTTTTT. It is translated as CASSLSGTQGTGELFF.

The V and J genes are TRBV5-6 and TRBJ1-1, with a tentative D call TRBD1 (5 bases). The germline gives CDR1 SGHDT, CDR2 YYEEEE. V was trimmed by 1 base and J by 1 base, leaving 11 bases between them. The CDR3 has 15 amino acids. The CDR3 bases are TGTGCCAGCAGCTTGCTATTTCAGGGGAACACTGAAGCTTTCTTT. This translates into CASSLLFQGNTEAFF.

V is TRBV7-6 and J is TRBJ2-7, with TRBD2 matching over 9 bases. The ends lost 1 base at V and 3 bases at J; junction bases unmatched: 4. Germline V gene lookup returns CDR1 SGHVS and CDR2 FNYEAQ. CDR3 length equals 15 residues. The CDR3 protein is CASSLEIAGDYEQYF. As DNA, the CDR3 is TGTGCCAGCAGCTTAGAAATAGCGGGAGACTACGAGCAGTACTTC.

This clone was counted only a few times. This chain uses TRBV6-2 or TRBV6-3 with TRBJ2-3; 12 bases line up with TRBD2. Germline V gene lookup returns CDR1 MNHEY and CDR2 SVGEGT. V was clipped by 2 bases and J by 2 bases; unmatched bases: 5. The CDR3 is made up of 17 amino acids. The CDR3 bases are TGTGCCAGCAGTTACACTCTAGCGGGAGGGACCACAGATACGCAGTATTTT. Encoded protein: CASSYTLAGGTTDTQYF.

This chain links TRBV6-6 with TRBJ2-7; D is possibly TRBD2 (6 bases). CDR1 is MNHNY, CDR2 SVGAGI, per germline (reference sequence). The CDR3 spans 15 residues. V was pared by 6 bases and J by 3 bases, with 18 bases between. CDR3 sequence (DNA): TGTGCCAGCAGCCGTCGGGACTTCCCTATCTACGAGCAGTACTTC. Amino acid sequence: CASSRRDFPIYEQYF.

This chain uses TRBV5-6 with TRBJ2-7, with 8 nucleotides matching TRBD2. V gave up 7 bases and J gave up 5 bases; unmatched junction bases: 17. Germline V lookup: CDR1 SGHDT, CDR2 YYEEEE. The CDR3 totals 16 residues. Written as DNA, the CDR3 is TGTGCCAGCGGCACACCTACGGCGGGAGGAAAAGACGAGCAGTACTTC. Protein product: CASGTPTAGGKDEQYF.

In its sample, this clone was seen a few times. This chain joins TRBV11-2 and TRBJ2-5; 11 bases agree with TRBD2. V shed 5 bases, J shed 5 bases, and the junction held 10 bases outside the gene matches. The CDR3 is made up of 16 amino acids. CDR1 SGHAT and CDR2 FQNNGV come from the germline V gene. The CDR3 coding sequence is TGTGCCAGCAGCCGATATAGCGGGAGGGCCGGGGAGACCCAGTACTTC. It translates to CASSRYSGRAGETQYF.

The CDR3, as DNA: TGTGCCAGCAGCGTAGCGGTCCAACCGAACACTGAAGCTTTCTTT. This gives the protein CASSVAVQPNTEAFF. This chain links TRBV9 with TRBJ1-1, with D unresolved. V lost 0 bases and J 1 base, leaving 10 bases between the germline ends. The CDR3 runs to 15 residues. Germline-derived CDR1 and CDR2 are SGDLS and YYNGEE.

V and J are TRBV10-2 and TRBJ1-2; the match to TRBD1 covers 8 bases. This CDR3 contains 18 residues. The germline V gene has CDR1 WSHSY and CDR2 SAAADI. V lost 0 bases to trimming and J lost 4 bases; unmatched junction nucleotides: 13. The CDR3 DNA reads as TGCGCCAGCAGTGAGTCAAAAGGGGGCACGGGACAGGCCTATGGCTACACCTTC. This sequence encodes CASSESKGGTGQAYGYTF.